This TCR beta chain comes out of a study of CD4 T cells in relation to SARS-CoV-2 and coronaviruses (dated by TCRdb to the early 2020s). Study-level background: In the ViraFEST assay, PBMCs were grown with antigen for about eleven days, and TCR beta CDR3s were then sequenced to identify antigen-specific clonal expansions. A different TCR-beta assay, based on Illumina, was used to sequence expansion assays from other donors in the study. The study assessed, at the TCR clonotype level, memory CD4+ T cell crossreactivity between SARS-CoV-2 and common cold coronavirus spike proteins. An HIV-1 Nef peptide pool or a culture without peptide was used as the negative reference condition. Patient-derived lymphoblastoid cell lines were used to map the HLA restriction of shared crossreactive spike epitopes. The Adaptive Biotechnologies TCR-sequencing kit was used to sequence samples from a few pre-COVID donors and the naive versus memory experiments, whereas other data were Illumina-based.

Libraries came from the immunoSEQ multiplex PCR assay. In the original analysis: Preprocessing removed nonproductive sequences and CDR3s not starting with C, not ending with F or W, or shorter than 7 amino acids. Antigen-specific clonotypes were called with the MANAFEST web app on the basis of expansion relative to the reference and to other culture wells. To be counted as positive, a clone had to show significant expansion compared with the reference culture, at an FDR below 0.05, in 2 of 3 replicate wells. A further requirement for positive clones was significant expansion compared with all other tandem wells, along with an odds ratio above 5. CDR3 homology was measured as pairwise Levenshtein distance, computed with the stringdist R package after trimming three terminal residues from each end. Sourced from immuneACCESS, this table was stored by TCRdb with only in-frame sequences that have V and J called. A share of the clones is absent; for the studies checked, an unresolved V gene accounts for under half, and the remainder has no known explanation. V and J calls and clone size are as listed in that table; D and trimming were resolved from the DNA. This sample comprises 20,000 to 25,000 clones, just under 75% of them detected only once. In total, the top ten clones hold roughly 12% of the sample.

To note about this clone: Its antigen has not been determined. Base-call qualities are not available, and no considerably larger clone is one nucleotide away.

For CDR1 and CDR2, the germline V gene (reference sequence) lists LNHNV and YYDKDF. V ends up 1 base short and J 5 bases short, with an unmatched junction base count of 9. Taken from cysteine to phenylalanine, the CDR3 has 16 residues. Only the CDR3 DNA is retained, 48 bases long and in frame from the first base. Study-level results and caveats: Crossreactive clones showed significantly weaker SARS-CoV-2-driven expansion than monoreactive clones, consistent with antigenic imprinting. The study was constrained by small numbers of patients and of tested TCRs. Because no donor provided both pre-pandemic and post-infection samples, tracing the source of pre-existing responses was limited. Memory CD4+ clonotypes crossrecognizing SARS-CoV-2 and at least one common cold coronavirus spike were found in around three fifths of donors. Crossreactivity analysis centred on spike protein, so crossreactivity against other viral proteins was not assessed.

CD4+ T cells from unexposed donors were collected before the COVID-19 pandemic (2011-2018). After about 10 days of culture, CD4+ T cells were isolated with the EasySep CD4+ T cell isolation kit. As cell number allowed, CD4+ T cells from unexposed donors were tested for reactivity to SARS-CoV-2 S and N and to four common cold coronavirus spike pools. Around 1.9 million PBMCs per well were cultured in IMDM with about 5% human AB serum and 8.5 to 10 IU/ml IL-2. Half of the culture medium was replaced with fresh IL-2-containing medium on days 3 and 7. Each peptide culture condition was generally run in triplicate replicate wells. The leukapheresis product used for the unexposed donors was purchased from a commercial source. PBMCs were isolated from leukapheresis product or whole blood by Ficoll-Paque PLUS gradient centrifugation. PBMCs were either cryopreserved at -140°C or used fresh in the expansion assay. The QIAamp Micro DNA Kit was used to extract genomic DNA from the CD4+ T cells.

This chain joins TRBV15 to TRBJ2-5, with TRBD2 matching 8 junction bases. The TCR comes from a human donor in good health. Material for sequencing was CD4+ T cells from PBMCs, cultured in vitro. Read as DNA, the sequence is TGTGCCACCAGCAGAGGGCGAGCGGGAGTCGGTGAGACCCAGTACTTC. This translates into CATSRGRAGVGETQYF.